This T cell receptor beta chain was retrieved from a study of blood T cell repertoires in COVID-19. Study as a whole: Acute-phase and convalescent COVID-19 samples originated in the United States, Italy and Spain. Sample material is recorded as cDNA or gDNA derived from T cells, B-cell-depleted T cells, or PBMCs.

As originally analysed: Counts of nucleated cells, estimated from reference gene primer amplification, were obtained. Measured with immunoSEQ multiplex PCR; TCRdb has only the in-frame clones, and not every one. That table gives V, J and clone size, and the DNA gave D and trimming. The sample includes around 130,000 clones, around 87% of them seen just once. CDR3 length: 18 residues. With 4 bases clipped from V and 4 bases from J, the junction kept 8 bases outside the gene matches. In germline, CDR1 is KGHDR, CDR2 SFDVKD. The source is a man aged 65 to 79 with active or convalescent COVID-19. Specimen: peripheral blood. This chain uses TRBV24-1 with TRBJ2-1; 14 nucleotides agree with TRBD2. This CDR3 is CATSDPRLAGGLYNEQFF. CDR3 nucleotides: TGTGCCACCAGTGACCCCCGACTAGCGGGAGGGTTGTACAATGAGCAGTTCTTC.